This T cell receptor beta chain was sequenced for a study of T cell clones after liver transplantation. Study overall: TCRbeta sequencing after a pre-transplant mixed lymphocyte reaction identified graft-donor-reactive clones, later tracked in post-transplant blood.

Study results and caveats: Post-transplant time points were not standardized, so conclusions are preliminary. Post-transplant, graft-donor-reactive CD4 TCRbeta sequences in blood dropped significantly in most of the 8 subjects.

The protocol was immunoSEQ multiplex PCR, while the TCRdb copy is restricted to in-frame clones and leaves out a portion. Of more than 100,000 clones in the sample, about 88% were seen once. The CDR3 is 14 amino acids. The V end was cut by 2 bases, the J end by 0 bases, with 5 bases between. CDR1 and CDR2 from the germline V gene are MDHEN and SYDVKM. Notes on this clone: Its cognate antigen is unknown.

J is TRBJ1-5 and V is TRBV28; D is unresolved. This receptor was obtained from a human patient who received a liver transplant. The graft donor may have given rise to some T cells. This sample comprised CD4+ T cells from blood, obtained around 50 months after liver transplant. The CDR3 is CASSLEVSNQPQHF. CDR3 sequence (DNA): TGTGCCAGCAGTTTAGAGGTTAGCAATCAGCCCCAGCATTTT. Based on the CDR3 plus reference TRBV28 and TRBJ1-5, the full variable domain is DVKVTQSSRYLVKRTGEKVFLECVQDMDHENMFWYRQDPGLGLRLIYFSYDVKMKEKGDIPEGYSVSREKKERFSLILESASTNQTSMYLCASSLEVSNQPQHFGDGTRLSIL.